Given below is one TCR beta chain in context. A read error is possible here, since a much larger clone lies one base away. cDNA synthesis used a TRAV/TRBV-specific primer set for both chains. TCR amplification involved around 22 PCR cycles with a constant-region primer and V-primer adapter. One entry per CDR3 protein results from TCRdb running MiXCR on the reads. The sample comprises some 82,000 distinct CDR3 sequences, approximately 17% of which are singletons, and around 6.3% rests with the top ten. As for time point: before trial treatment. This sample is part of a study of low-dose radiotherapy and immunotherapy resistance in tumors. Whole-study context: Cyclophosphamide was given intravenously at 200 mg/m2 every two weeks, and each dose came one day before radiation and immunotherapy.

This CDR3 contains 14 residues. Germline V lookup: CDR1 MNHEY, CDR2 SVGEGT. Between the trimmed V and J ends, which lost 5 bases and 6 bases, there was a span of 14 bases. This chain connects TRBV6-2 or TRBV6-3 to TRBJ1-5, with D possibly being TRBD1 (6 bases). The TCR sequence derives from a male donor with prostate cancer. Specimen: PBMCs, collected before treatment. The CDR3 DNA reads TGTGCCAGCAGTAACCCAGGGGTTAGTCAGCCCCAGCATTTT. As protein: CASSNPGVSQPQHF.